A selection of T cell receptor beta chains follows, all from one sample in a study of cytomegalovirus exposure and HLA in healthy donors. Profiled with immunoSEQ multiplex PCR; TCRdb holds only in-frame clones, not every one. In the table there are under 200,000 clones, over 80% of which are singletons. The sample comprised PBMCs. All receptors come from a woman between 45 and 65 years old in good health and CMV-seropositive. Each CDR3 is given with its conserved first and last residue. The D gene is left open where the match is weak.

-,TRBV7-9,CASSLSGETQYF
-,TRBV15,CATSRDPPLPLFF
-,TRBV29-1,CSVENSKNTGELFF
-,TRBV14,CASSQAGVRNTIYF
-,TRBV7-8,CASSLRGQINTEAFF
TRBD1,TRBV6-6,CASYLEGDRGLGEAFF
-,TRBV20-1,CSADRPYGYTF
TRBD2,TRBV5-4,CASRTGLAGETQYF
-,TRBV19,CASSAEGGRDTEAFF
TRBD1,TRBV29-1,CSVPMDRGGNYGYTF
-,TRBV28,CASSSGDSAGETQYF
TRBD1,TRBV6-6,CAIDRGAISATEAFF
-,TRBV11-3,CASSLDQGRMTGELFF
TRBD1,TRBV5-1,CASSLRGRGNDEQYF
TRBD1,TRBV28,CASSALPGQGLDTIYF
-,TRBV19,CASSSYYSTELNTEAFF
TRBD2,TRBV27,CASSLGRAAGYTDTQYF
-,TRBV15,CATSRERSSYEQYF
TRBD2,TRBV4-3,CASSQEAGGVETQYF
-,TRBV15,CATSLDLQGYYGYTF
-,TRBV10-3,CAISVASSSEKLFF
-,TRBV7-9,CASSFPGRGYEKLFF
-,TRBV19,CASSYGLSTDTQYF
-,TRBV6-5,CASSPRGLYEQYF
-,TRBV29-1,CSVEIGGFGYTF
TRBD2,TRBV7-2,CASSPLGGTSGAYEQYF
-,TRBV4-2,CASSQMTTGWNEQFF
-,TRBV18,CASSLSGTHGNTGELFF
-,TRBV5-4,CASSLDGGGPLDTQYF
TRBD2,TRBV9,CASSPTSADTGELFF
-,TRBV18,CASSRFPRGRVNYGYTF
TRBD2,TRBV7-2,CASSLVSGGQGNEQFF
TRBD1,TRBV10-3,CAIRPDRGANTEAFF
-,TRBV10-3,CAISQDSPEQYF
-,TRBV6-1,CASSDQQGWGGYTF
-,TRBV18,CASSPTNRGYNEQFF
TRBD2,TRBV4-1,CASSLSGTSGEYEQYF
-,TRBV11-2,CASSSARGAYGYTF
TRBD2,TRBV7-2,CASSFPTGGAETQYF
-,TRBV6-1,CASSELAGLSYNEQFF
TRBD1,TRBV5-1,CASSWDRRVNTEAFF